Each of the 2 T cell receptor beta chains below was sequenced from the same sample in a study of T cell repertoires in cytomegalovirus infection. TCRdb ran MiXCR on the reads and lists one entry per CDR3 protein. The sample includes approximately 170,000 distinct CDR3 sequences, under 20% seen only once; the top ten take around a sixth. The sample comprised CD8+ T cells from PBMCs. These receptors came from a human donor in good health (CMV status not recorded). Some clones in this sample may be carry-over from other donors' samples.

The chain uses TRBV7-6 and TRBJ1-1; D gene unclear. V lost 5 bases and J 8 bases, leaving 12 bases between the germline ends. Germline V gene lookup returns CDR1 SGHVS and CDR2 FNYEAQ. This CDR3 region has 12 residues. CDR3 bases: TGTGCCAGCAGCCCAAGCCTCCAGGAAGCTTTCTTT. Translating gives CASSPSLQEAFF.

A few counts support this clonotype. The chain combines TRBV11-2 with TRBJ2-7; 8 positions agree with TRBD1. CDR1 is SGHAT, CDR2 FQNNGV, per germline. This CDR3 is 14 amino acids long. V shed 4 bases, J shed 2 bases, and the junction held 4 bases outside the gene matches. DNA for the CDR3: TGTGCCAGCAGCTACCGGACAGGGACCTACGAGCAGTACTTC. Translated: CASSYRTGTYEQYF.